This T cell receptor beta chain was captured in a study of T cells in Graves' hyperthyroidism and ophthalmopathy. The sample holds many counts of this clonotype. The V gene lost 8 bases and the J gene lost 0 bases, with 10 bases spanning the gap. Germline CDR1 reads KGHSH; CDR2 reads LQKENI. The CDR3 consists of 13 residues. Researchers took RNA transcripts and amplified the TCR beta CDR3 regions from them. HTBI primers drove first-round RT-PCR of the TCR CDR3. TCRdb analysed the multiplex PCR reads with MiXCR anew, one entry per CDR3 protein. The table lists fewer than 550,000 distinct CDR3 sequences, roughly 14% of them singletons, with around an eighth in the top ten.

This TCR was sampled from a woman younger than 35 with Graves' hyperthyroidism. The chain couples TRBV18 to TRBJ1-1; possible D gene TRBD1, 6 bases. Sequencing used blood. CDR3 amino acids: CASKDSMNTEAFF. CDR3 in DNA: TGTGCCAGCAAGGACAGCATGAACACTGAAGCTTTCTTT.